This TCR beta chain was identified in a study of technical replicates of blood from several donors. Produced via immunoSEQ multiplex PCR; TCRdb's table is partial and in-frame only. The sample holds approximately 81,000 clones; roughly 95% are singletons and the top ten take around 0.35%. Germline V CDR1 and CDR2: SNHLY, FYNNEI. Deletions cut 6 bases from V and 2 bases from J, with 10 bases between. The CDR3 extends over 13 amino acids. Material for sequencing was T cells isolated from PBMCs. The receptor was derived from a human donor in good health. This chain links TRBV2 with TRBJ2-5; perhaps TRBD2 as D (5 bases). The CDR3 reads CASRAGIQETQYF. The CDR3 DNA is TGTGCCAGCAGAGCCGGGATACAAGAGACCCAGTACTTC.